These T cell receptor beta chains were read from a single sample in a study of cytomegalovirus exposure and HLA in healthy donors. Profiling relied on immunoSEQ multiplex PCR, and the TCRdb table lists in-frame clones only, not all of them. The data contain around 95,000 clones, around four fifths of them singletons. Specimen: PBMCs. These receptors were obtained from a female donor in good health and CMV-seropositive. Each CDR3 is given without its conserved first and last residue. Expanded clones are given a class, and other clones once, few, many or no size at all.

>TRBV10-1|NA|TRBJ1-6
ASRADRGQNSPLH
>TRBV4-1|few|TRBJ2-5
ASSQVQGGQETQY
>TRBV10-2|NA|TRBJ2-5
ASSELAVALSAETQY
>TRBV4-1|NA|NA
ASSHDRGNYEQY
>TRBV15|NA|TRBJ2-5
ATSRDYGEQY
>TRBV27|NA|TRBJ2-7
ASSLFGGNEQY
>TRBV28|NA|TRBJ2-7
ASSWSRYRISYEQY
>TRBV27|NA|TRBJ2-1
ASSLVDRGEQF
>TRBV6-5|NA|TRBJ1-2
ASSYSGQGYGYT
>TRBV2|NA|TRBJ2-3
ASSGTSGGAGTDTQY
>TRBV7-8|NA|TRBJ2-2
ASSLVPSGRMGTGELF
>TRBV27|NA|TRBJ2-4
ASSKRSGRENIQY
>TRBV27|NA|TRBJ1-2
ASSGSGFYGYT
>TRBV10-1|NA|TRBJ2-5
ASSESDRVQETQY
>TRBV6-6|NA|TRBJ1-1
ASRGTGNTEAF
>TRBV28|NA|TRBJ1-3
ASSLARVSGNTIY
>TRBV5-4|few|TRBJ2-7
ASSNGQGGYEQY
>TRBV7-9|NA|TRBJ2-1
ASSFLSGRNNEQF
>TRBV7-8|NA|TRBJ1-2
ASSRAPDSFYGYT
>TRBV27|NA|TRBJ2-3
ATAGYSGGTDTQY
>TRBV6-1|NA|TRBJ2-7
ASSEVGGGAYEQY
>TRBV18|NA|TRBJ2-5
ASSPLASGRKETQY
>TRBV29-1|NA|TRBJ2-2
SVLSPASDTGELF
>TRBV5-6|NA|TRBJ1-2
ASSPGGWGYGYT
>TRBV7-3|NA|TRBJ2-1
ASSINPGQSQEQF
>TRBV2|NA|TRBJ1-2
ASRRLDRGYYGYT
>TRBV28|NA|TRBJ2-1
ASSLPRTSGEVSYNEQF
>TRBV7-5|NA|TRBJ2-2
VRSQTGTENTGELF
>TRBV4-2|NA|NA
ASSHGTSSYEQY
>TRBV6-1|NA|TRBJ2-3
ASSEGSRTTDTQY
>TRBV4-1|NA|TRBJ1-4
ASSLQQGPGNEKLF
>TRBV28|NA|TRBJ2-7
ASRAGGEQY
>TRBV9|NA|TRBJ1-5
ASSVGLGQGDQPQH
>TRBV19|few|TRBJ2-7
ASSRLAANPREQY
>TRBV5-4|NA|TRBJ1-3
ASSYDRGTGNTIY
>TRBV5-1|NA|TRBJ1-3
ASSLGTGRNTIY
>TRBV6-6|NA|TRBJ1-6
ASRGSGSYNSPLH
>TRBV6-5|NA|TRBJ2-7
ASTTAGQGYYEQY
>TRBV7-9|NA|TRBJ1-2
ASSLSGGQEGYT
>TRBV29-1|NA|TRBJ2-2
SVIGQGTTGELF
>TRBV28|NA|TRBJ1-5
ASSLDLGGSNQPQH